This T cell receptor beta chain was recovered during a study of shared clonotypes between healthy human individuals. Regarding this clone: Its antigen remains unknown.

The germline V gene encodes CDR1 SGHRS and CDR2 YFSETQ. The CDR3 extends over 17 amino acids. Trimming removed 1 base from V and 2 bases from J, with 18 bases in between. Study-level findings and limits: Only a few donors were included, so the genetic and exposure-history diversity represented was limited.

Sequencing used immunoSEQ multiplex PCR; TCRdb keeps in-frame clones, though not all of them. The table records approximately 460,000 clones, over 60% of them present only once. The chain links TRBV5-1 to TRBJ1-2; D might be TRBD1 (5 bases). The sequence derives from a woman between 40 and 55 years old in good health. Some clones in this sample may be carry-over from other donors' samples. Sequenced sample: PBMCs. The CDR3: CASSLFTTRDLNYGYTF. The CDR3 DNA follows: TGCGCCAGCAGCTTGTTCACCACCAGGGATTTAAACTATGGCTACACCTTC. Full variable domain (missing parts from reference TRBV5-1 and TRBJ1-2): KAGVTQTPRYLIKTRGQQVTLSCSPISGHRSVSWYQQTPGQGLQFLFEYFSETQRNKGNFPGRFSGRQFSNSRSEMNVSTLELGDSALYLCASSLFTTRDLNYGYTFGSGTRLTVV.